The clone carrying this T cell receptor (beta chain) showed up just a few times. This sample is drawn from a study of OX40 agonist ivuxolimab in advanced cancers. V was trimmed by 1 base and J by 8 bases, leaving 14 bases between them. Germline assignment: CDR1 MGHRA and CDR2 YSYEKL. This CDR3 spans 14 amino acids. Clones were read by immunoSEQ multiplex PCR, and TCRdb kept only the in-frame ones, dropping some. The repertoire includes 65,000 to 80,000 clones, roughly 90% of them detected once, and over 0.35% sits in the top ten. This TCR was recovered from an adult with an advanced solid tumor such as melanoma, head and neck, liver or kidney cancer. Sequenced material: CD4+ or CD8+ T cells sorted from blood, taken in a trial of the OX40 agonist ivuxolimab. The chain links TRBV4-1 to TRBJ1-2, with D possibly matching TRBD1 (5 bases). CDR3 nucleotides: TGCGCCAGCAGCCAAGGTCGGGGGTTGTTGGGCTACACCTTC. This codes for CASSQGRGLLGYTF.